This record concerns one T cell receptor (beta chain) sequence. The data derive from a study of cytotoxic CD8 clonotypes in ibrutinib-treated CLL. Overall study context: Responses: around 24 partial, 2 complete; after median around 68 months, about 15 stayed remitted, 12 progressed.

Assay used: immunoSEQ multiplex PCR; TCRdb lists only in-frame clones, some missing. The sample lists some 81,000 clones, about four fifths seen once, with around 5% in the top ten. This CDR3 region has 15 residues. V lost 4 bases and J lost 7; bases outside the gene matches: 6. CDR1 and CDR2 (germline): LGHNA, YSLEER. V is TRBV4-3 and J is TRBJ1-4, with 10 bases lining up with TRBD1. This receptor was identified in a human donor with chronic lymphocytic leukemia. The input for sequencing was PBMCs, taken after 12 months of ibrutinib treatment. The CDR3: CASSLGQGVSEKLFF. The CDR3 DNA reads TGCGCCAGCAGCCTAGGACAGGGGGTCAGTGAAAAACTGTTTTTT.